This T cell receptor beta chain was recorded in a study of post-analysis software for immune sequencing data. Whole-study findings and limits: Relative to controls, patients had several TRBV segments at higher frequency, with TRBV5-6, TRBV5-1 and TRBV20-1 among these.

The germline V gene encodes CDR1 SQVTM and CDR2 ANQGSEA. Trimming pared 2 bases from V and 0 bases from J, leaving 16 bases between. This CDR3 has 17 residues. Tagging with unique molecular identifiers was a feature of the TCR beta cDNA libraries. TCRdb re-called the PCR reads with MiXCR, one entry per CDR3 protein. The table shows about 820,000 distinct CDR3 sequences, with about 57% occurring only once. Of note for this clonotype: Its antigen is not identified.

The TCR was taken from a girl aged 10 to 17 with multiple sclerosis. The chain employs TRBV29-1 and TRBJ1-4; D might be TRBD1 (5 bases). The sample comprised blood. CDR3 sequence reads: CSVERGDPESTNEKLFF. CDR3 DNA sequence: TGCAGCGTTGAACGAGGGGACCCGGAATCAACTAATGAAAAACTGTTTTTT.